This T cell receptor beta chain was captured by sequencing in a study of T cell responses to AZD1222 COVID-19 vaccine. General observations from the study: Reportedly, close to half of spike-specific TCRs are directed against unmutated variant regions. Donors in the cohort were predominantly white British and more often female, and clonal diversity was possibly underestimated. Recipients of two AZD1222 doses showed rising Spike-specific TCR breadth and depth.

Assay: immunoSEQ multiplex PCR; the TCRdb copy retains only in-frame clones and omits some. This table holds under 200,000 clones, approximately 94% found once. About this clone: Its target is not known.

Losses at the gene ends were 4 bases for V and 3 bases for J; bases not matched to a gene: 19. The CDR3 loop spans 21 amino acids. Per germline, CDR1 SGDLS and CDR2 YYNGEE. This sample comprised peripheral blood, obtained on day 0 of AZD1222 vaccination. The source of this sequence is an adult in good health. The chain employs TRBV9 and TRBJ2-2; TRBD2 aligns across 12 bases. For the CDR3, the DNA is TGTGCCAGCAGCCCCCGGACCCCAAGACTAGCGGGAGTTTCGGACACCGGGGAGCTGTTTTTT. Residues: CASSPRTPRLAGVSDTGELFF.